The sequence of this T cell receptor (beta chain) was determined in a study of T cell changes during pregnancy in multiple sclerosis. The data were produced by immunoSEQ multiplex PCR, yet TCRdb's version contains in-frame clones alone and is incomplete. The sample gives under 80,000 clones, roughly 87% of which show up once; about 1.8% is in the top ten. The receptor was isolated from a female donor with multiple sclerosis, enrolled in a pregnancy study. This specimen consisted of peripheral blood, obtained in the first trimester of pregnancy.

The CDR3, as DNA: TGTGCCAGCAGTGAAGCTACGAGGACGAGGGTCACAGATACGCAGTATTTT. Its protein product is CASSEATRTRVTDTQYF. The chain has TRBV6-1 and TRBJ2-3; a possible D gene is TRBD2 (5 bases). Trimming removed 0 bases at V and 2 bases at J, with 15 bases between. This CDR3 spans 17 amino acids. The germline V gene has CDR1 MNHNS and CDR2 SASEGT.